This paragraph covers one T cell receptor (beta chain) sequence. Its antigen is not known. This entry belongs to a study of pediatric ulcerative colitis. During colonoscopy, one to two rectal pinch biopsies were collected. Study findings and constraints: Rectal pinch biopsies may include blood-derived T cells. Rectal repertoires separated controls, mild-moderate and acute severe colitis.

Sequencing was at survey level. Clones were sequenced by immunoSEQ multiplex PCR, and TCRdb holds only the in-frame ones, with some missing. This sample yields approximately 40,000 clones, of which roughly 82% are seen a single time; roughly 8.6% belongs to the top ten. The CDR3 sequence is 12 residues long. The ends were cut back, 6 bases at V and 4 bases at J, with 9 bases in the middle. Germline CDR1 and CDR2: WSHSY and SAAADI. This chain uses TRBV10-2 with TRBJ1-1; no clear D gene. The sequenced material came from gut tissue. The TCR sequence derives from a boy aged 5-17 years with severe ulcerative colitis. The CDR3 loop reads CASSIMGTEAFF. CDR3 in DNA: TGCGCCAGCAGCATAATGGGCACTGAAGCTTTCTTT.